The following is a TCR beta chain sequence with its context. The specificity of this receptor is unknown. It has no much larger one-base neighbor in the sample; base qualities were not kept. There are 16 amino acids in the CDR3, from cysteine to phenylalanine inclusive. The entry retains the CDR3 DNA only, 48 bases that are in frame from base 1. CDR1 and CDR2 are read off the germline V gene (reference sequence) as SSHAT and FNYEAQ. After removal of 5 bases from V and 5 bases from J, the junction retains 8 bases not matched to a gene. The sample belongs to a study of shared T cell receptors in the human thymus (dated by TCRdb to 2020 to 2022). About the investigation overall: The study examined how the human thymus generates shared, self-reactive T-cell receptor alpha chains.

Library preparation used the immunoSEQ multiplex PCR assay. This is the immuneACCESS table as TCRdb keeps it, with only in-frame sequences that have V and J called. A part of the clones is gone; compared with another copy, unresolved V genes explain less than half, and the rest is unexplained. This sample lists hundreds of thousands of clones; approximately 95% were detected once. Roughly 0.02% of the sample is held by the ten biggest clonotypes. Recombination joined TRBV7-7 with TRBJ2-1; the junction holds 11 bases that match TRBD2. The specimen sequenced was thymocytes. This TCR was sampled from a human donor. The CDR3 region has the sequence CASSPSPGLADNEQFF. At the DNA level, the sequence is TGTGCCAGCAGCCCTAGCCCGGGACTAGCGGACAATGAGCAGTTCTTC.